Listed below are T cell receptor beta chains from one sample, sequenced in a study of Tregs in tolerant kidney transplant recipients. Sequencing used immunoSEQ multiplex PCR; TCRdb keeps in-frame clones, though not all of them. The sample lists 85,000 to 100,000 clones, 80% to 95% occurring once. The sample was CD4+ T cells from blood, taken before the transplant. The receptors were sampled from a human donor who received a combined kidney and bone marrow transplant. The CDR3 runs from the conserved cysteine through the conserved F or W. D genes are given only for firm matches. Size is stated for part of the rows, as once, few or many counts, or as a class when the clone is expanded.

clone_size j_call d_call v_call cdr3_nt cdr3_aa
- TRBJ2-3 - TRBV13 TGTGCCAGCAGTTTGGGCGGGGATACGCAGTATTTT CASSLGGDTQYF
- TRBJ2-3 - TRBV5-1 TGCGCCAGCAGCTCTGGCTGGGGGGGCGTTTCGGATACGCAGTATTTT CASSSGWGGVSDTQYF
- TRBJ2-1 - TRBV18 TGTGCCAGCTCACCATATACAAGCTCCTACAATGAGCAGTTCTTC CASSPYTSSYNEQFF
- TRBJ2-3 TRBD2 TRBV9 TGTGCCAGCAGCCCTAGGGGTCTAGCGGGAGGTCAGGCACCAGATACGCAGTATTTT CASSPRGLAGGQAPDTQYF
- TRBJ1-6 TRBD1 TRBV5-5 TGTGCCAGCAGCTTTCAAGACAGGGAAAATTCACCCCTCCACTTT CASSFQDRENSPLHF
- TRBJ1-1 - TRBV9 TGTGCCAGCAGCGTGACAGGCATGAACACTGAAGCTTTCTTT CASSVTGMNTEAFF
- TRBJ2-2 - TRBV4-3 TGCGCCAGCAGCCAATTAGGGGCGATTCTGTTTTTT CASSQLGAILFF
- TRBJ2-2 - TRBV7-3 TGTGCCAGCAGCTTAGGGGCTACCGGGGAGCTGTTTTTT CASSLGATGELFF
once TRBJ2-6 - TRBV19 TGTGCCAGTAGTGTTAGCTCTGGGGCCAACGTCCTGACTTTC CASSVSSGANVLTF
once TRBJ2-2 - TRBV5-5 TGTGCCAGCACCCTACGTAGCGACACCGGGGAGCTGTTTTTT CASTLRSDTGELFF
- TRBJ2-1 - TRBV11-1 TGTGCCAGCAGCTTGAGCCTAAGCTCCTACAATGAGCAGTTCTTC CASSLSLSSYNEQFF
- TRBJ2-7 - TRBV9 TGTGCCAGCAGCGTAGATTTGTCGGCCTACGAGCAGTACTTC CASSVDLSAYEQYF
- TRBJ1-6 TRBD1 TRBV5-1 TGCGCCAGCAGCCGAAAGACAGGGGATTCCTATAATTCCCCCCTCCACTTT CASSRKTGDSYNSPLHF
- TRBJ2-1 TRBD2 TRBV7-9 TGTGCCAGCAGCTCTAGCGGGGGTGGGTCCTACAATGAGCAGTTCTTC CASSSSGGGSYNEQFF
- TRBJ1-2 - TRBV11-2 TGTGCCAGCAGCTCGTTGCGCCACTATGGCTACACCTTC CASSSLRHYGYTF
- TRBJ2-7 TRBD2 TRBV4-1 TGCGCCAGCAGCCAGGGGGGGATGGAGACGTACGAGCAGTACTTC CASSQGGMETYEQYF
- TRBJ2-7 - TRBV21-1 TGTGCCAGCAGCAGGAAGGGGGCAGGGGCCCTTTACGAGCAGTACTTC CASSRKGAGALYEQYF
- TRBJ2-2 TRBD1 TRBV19 TGTGCCAGTAGTATAAGGCAGGGGGCAACCGGGGAGCTGTTTTTT CASSIRQGATGELFF
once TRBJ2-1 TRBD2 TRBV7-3 TGTGCCAGCAGCCCAAGTGGCGGGAGGCGCAATGAGCAGTTCTTC CASSPSGGRRNEQFF
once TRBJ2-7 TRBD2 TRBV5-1 TGCGCCAGCAGCCCGGGACTAGTGGTGTCCTACGAGCAGTACTTC CASSPGLVVSYEQYF
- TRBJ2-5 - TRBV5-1 TGCGCCAGCAAGATCCTTGGGGCCCAAGAGACCCAGTACTTC CASKILGAQETQYF
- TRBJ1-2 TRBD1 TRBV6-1 TGTGCCAGCAGAGAGGGACAGCCCGCGAACTATGGCTACACCTTC CASREGQPANYGYTF
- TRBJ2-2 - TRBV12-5 TGTGCTAGTGGTTTCCGCGTCCTAGATGCCGGGGAGCTGTTTTTT CASGFRVLDAGELFF
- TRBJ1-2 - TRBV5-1 TGCGCCAGCAGACCGGACACCAACTATGGCTACACCTTC CASRPDTNYGYTF
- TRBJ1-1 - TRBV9 TGTGCCAGCAGCCCGAGAGGACAACTCACTGAAGCTTTCTTT CASSPRGQLTEAFF